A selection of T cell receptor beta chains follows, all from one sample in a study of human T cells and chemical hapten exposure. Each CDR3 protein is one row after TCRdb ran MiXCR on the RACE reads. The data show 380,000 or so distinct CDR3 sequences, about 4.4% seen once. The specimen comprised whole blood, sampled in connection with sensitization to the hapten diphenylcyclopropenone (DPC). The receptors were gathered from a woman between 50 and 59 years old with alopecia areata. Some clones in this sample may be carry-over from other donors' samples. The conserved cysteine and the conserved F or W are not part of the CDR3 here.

CDR3: SARDPYGDTQY
V: TRBV20-1
J: TRBJ2-3

CDR3: ATSDSSGDTQY
V: TRBV24-1
J: TRBJ2-3

CDR3: SVEENIGYEQY
V: TRBV29-1
J: TRBJ2-7

CDR3: ASRPDGPSTDTQY
V: TRBV7-2
J: TRBJ2-3

CDR3: ASSQPGIQDTQY
V: TRBV7-8
J: TRBJ2-3

CDR3: ASTSRNRGLFMYEQF
V: TRBV3-1
J: TRBJ2-1

CDR3: ASSSAAGVGGPLH
V: TRBV7-2
J: TRBJ1-6

CDR3: ASGRLAGAADTQY
V: TRBV2
J: TRBJ2-3

CDR3: ASSSKTGDYGYT
V: TRBV5-4
J: TRBJ1-2

CDR3: SAMGTGRDTQY
V: TRBV20-1
J: TRBJ2-3

CDR3: SVSRTGDEQF
V: TRBV29-1
J: TRBJ2-1

CDR3: ASSQRGVTDTQY
V: TRBV27
J: TRBJ2-3

CDR3: ASRDSLNTEAF
V: TRBV7-9
J: TRBJ1-1